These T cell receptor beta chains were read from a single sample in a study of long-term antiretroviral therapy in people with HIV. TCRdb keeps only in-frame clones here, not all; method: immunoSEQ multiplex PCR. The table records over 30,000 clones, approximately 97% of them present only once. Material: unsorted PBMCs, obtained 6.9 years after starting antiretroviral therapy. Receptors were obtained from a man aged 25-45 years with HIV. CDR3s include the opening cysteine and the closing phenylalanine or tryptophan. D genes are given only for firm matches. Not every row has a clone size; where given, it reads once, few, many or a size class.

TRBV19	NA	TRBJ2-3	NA	CASSMDLLTDTQYF	TGTGCCAGTAGTATGGACCTTCTGACAGATACGCAGTATTTT
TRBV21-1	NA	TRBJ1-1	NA	CASSRVVWDTEAFF	TGTGCCAGCAGCCGCGTCGTCTGGGACACTGAAGCTTTCTTT
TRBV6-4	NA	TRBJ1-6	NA	CASSVQGGGNSPLHF	TGTGCCAGCAGTGTCCAGGGAGGGGGTAATTCACCCCTCCACTTT
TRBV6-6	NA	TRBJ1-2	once	CASTFRAGGDNYGYTF	TGTGCCAGCACCTTCCGGGCGGGGGGAGATAACTATGGCTACACCTTC
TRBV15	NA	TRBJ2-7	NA	CATSREGGTGEKAEQYF	TGTGCCACCAGCAGAGAGGGGGGAACAGGGGAGAAGGCCGAGCAGTACTTC
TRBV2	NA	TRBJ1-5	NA	CASSEGYDQPQHF	TGTGCCAGCAGTGAGGGGTATGATCAGCCCCAGCATTTT
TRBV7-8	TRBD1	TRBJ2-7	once	CASSFIRDRGTYEQYF	TGTGCCAGCAGCTTTATCCGGGACAGGGGAACCTACGAGCAGTACTTC
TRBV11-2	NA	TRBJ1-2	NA	CASSLRDIPRYGYTF	TGTGCCAGCTCTCTTAGGGACATACCCCGCTATGGCTACACCTTC
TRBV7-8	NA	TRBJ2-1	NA	CASSTPTGTSVWDEQFF	TGTGCCAGCAGTACTCCAACTGGGACATCCGTCTGGGATGAGCAGTTCTTC
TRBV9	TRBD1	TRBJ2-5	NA	CASSDGQGIREETQYF	TGTGCCAGCAGCGACGGACAGGGGATCAGGGAAGAAACCCAGTACTTC
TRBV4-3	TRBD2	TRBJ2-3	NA	CASSPGLAADTQYF	TGCGCCAGCAGCCCGGGACTAGCGGCAGATACGCAGTATTTT
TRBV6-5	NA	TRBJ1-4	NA	CASIWATRRNEKLFF	TGTGCCAGCATTTGGGCAACTCGCCGTAATGAAAAACTGTTTTTT
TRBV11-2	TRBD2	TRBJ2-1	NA	CASSWGGSVAGEQFF	TGTGCCAGCAGCTGGGGAGGATCGGTAGCGGGTGAGCAGTTCTTC
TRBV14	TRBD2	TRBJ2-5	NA	CASSPWGTSGEETQYF	TGTGCCAGCAGCCCCTGGGGAACTAGCGGGGAAGAGACCCAGTACTTC
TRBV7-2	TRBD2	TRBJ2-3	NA	CASSLAGAYTDTQYF	TGTGCCAGCAGCCTAGCGGGGGCCTACACAGATACGCAGTATTTT
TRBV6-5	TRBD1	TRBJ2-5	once	CASSFRQGAIETQYF	TGTGCCAGCAGTTTCAGACAGGGGGCGATAGAGACCCAGTACTTC
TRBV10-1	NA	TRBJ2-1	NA	CASRSLLGYNEQFF	TGCGCCAGCAGAAGCCTATTAGGGTACAATGAGCAGTTCTTC
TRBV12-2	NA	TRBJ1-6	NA	CASRLVGLGNNSPLHF	NA
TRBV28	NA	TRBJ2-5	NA	CASSFPYGETQYF	TGTGCCAGCAGTTTTCCTTATGGGGAGACCCAGTACTTC
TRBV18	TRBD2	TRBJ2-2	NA	CASSPGLAGASGELFF	TGTGCCAGCTCACCTGGACTAGCGGGAGCCTCCGGGGAGCTGTTTTTT
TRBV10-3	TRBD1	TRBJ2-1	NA	CASQGAEGFNEQFF	TGTGCCTCCCAGGGGGCGGAGGGATTCAATGAGCAGTTCTTC
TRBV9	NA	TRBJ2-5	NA	CASSVVGEETQYF	TGTGCCAGCAGCGTAGTAGGTGAAGAGACCCAGTACTTC
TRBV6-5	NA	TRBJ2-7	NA	CASRLHRDYEQYF	TGTGCCAGCAGACTCCACCGGGACTACGAGCAGTACTTC
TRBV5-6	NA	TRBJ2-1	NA	CASSLGGSSYNEQFF	TGTGCCAGCAGCTTGGGAGGTAGCTCCTACAATGAGCAGTTCTTC
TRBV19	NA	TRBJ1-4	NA	CASSGQGGEKLFF	TGTGCCAGTAGCGGGCAGGGTGGCGAAAAACTGTTTTTT
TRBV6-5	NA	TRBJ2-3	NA	CASRGSSRESQYF	TGTGCCAGCAGAGGGTCTAGCCGGGAGTCGCAGTATTTT
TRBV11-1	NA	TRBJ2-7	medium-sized	CASSLGGSIATEQYF	TGTGCCAGCAGCTTAGGGGGGAGTATCGCTACCGAGCAGTACTTC
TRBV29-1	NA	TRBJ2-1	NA	CSVDRNNEQFF	TGCAGCGTCGACAGGAACAATGAGCAGTTCTTC
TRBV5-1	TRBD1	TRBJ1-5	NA	CASSLGGTDGQPQHF	TGCGCCAGCTCCCTTGGTGGGACAGATGGTCAGCCCCAGCATTTT
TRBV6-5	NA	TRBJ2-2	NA	CASSYSGRNTGELFF	TGTGCCAGCAGTTACTCGGGCAGGAACACCGGGGAGCTGTTTTTT
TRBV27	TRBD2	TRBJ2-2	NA	CASSLLAGGYTGELFF	TGTGCCAGCAGTTTACTAGCGGGGGGGTACACCGGGGAGCTGTTTTTT
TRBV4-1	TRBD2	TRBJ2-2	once	CASSPPTSSGRAGELFF	TGCGCCAGCAGCCCCCCCACGTCTAGCGGGAGGGCCGGGGAGCTGTTTTTT
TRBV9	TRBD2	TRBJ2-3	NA	CASSVVQGSGGDTQYF	TGTGCCAGCAGCGTAGTACAAGGGTCGGGGGGAGATACGCAGTATTTT
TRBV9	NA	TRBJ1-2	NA	CASSVVLQGDGYTF	TGTGCCAGCAGCGTAGTTCTGCAGGGCGATGGCTACACCTTC
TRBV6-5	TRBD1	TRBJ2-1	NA	CASSYFDRVYEQFF	TGTGCCAGCAGTTACTTCGACAGGGTCTATGAGCAGTTCTTC
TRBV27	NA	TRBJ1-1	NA	CASRQMNTEAFF	TGTGCCAGCAGACAGATGAACACTGAAGCTTTCTTT
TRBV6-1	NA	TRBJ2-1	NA	CASSGLNTYNEQFF	TGTGCCAGCAGTGGACTGAACACGTACAATGAGCAGTTCTTC
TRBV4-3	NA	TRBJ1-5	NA	CASSQDKASNQPQHF	TGCGCCAGCAGCCAAGACAAGGCGAGCAATCAGCCCCAGCATTTT
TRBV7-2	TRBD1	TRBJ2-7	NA	CASSPDRAGYEQYF	TGTGCCAGCAGCCCGGACAGGGCAGGGTACGAGCAGTACTTC
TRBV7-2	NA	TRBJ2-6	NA	CASRRGEGAGANVLTF	TGTGCCAGCAGGAGGGGCGAGGGAGCTGGGGCCAACGTCCTGACTTTC
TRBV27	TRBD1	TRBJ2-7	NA	CASSLSTGPYEQYF	TGTGCCAGCAGTTTATCGACAGGGCCCTACGAGCAGTACTTC
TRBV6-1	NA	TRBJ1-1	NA	CASSEAALDSEAFF	TGTGCCAGCAGTGAAGCGGCGTTGGATTCTGAAGCTTTCTTT
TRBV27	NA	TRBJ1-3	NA	CASSLGVAGSGNTIYF	TGTGCCAGCAGTCTGGGGGTGGCTGGATCTGGAAACACCATATATTTT
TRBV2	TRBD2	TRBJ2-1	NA	CASDRAGTEYNEQFF	TGTGCCAGCGACAGAGCGGGAACGGAATACAATGAGCAGTTCTTC
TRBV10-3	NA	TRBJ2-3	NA	CAIRIGRGTDTQYF	TGTGCCATCAGGATCGGACGAGGCACAGATACGCAGTATTTT
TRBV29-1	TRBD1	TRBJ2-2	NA	CSVSTGVSGELFF	TGCAGCGTTTCGACAGGGGTTTCCGGGGAGCTGTTTTTT
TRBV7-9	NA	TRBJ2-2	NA	CARQGTGELFF	TGTGCCAGACAGGGAACCGGGGAGCTGTTTTTT